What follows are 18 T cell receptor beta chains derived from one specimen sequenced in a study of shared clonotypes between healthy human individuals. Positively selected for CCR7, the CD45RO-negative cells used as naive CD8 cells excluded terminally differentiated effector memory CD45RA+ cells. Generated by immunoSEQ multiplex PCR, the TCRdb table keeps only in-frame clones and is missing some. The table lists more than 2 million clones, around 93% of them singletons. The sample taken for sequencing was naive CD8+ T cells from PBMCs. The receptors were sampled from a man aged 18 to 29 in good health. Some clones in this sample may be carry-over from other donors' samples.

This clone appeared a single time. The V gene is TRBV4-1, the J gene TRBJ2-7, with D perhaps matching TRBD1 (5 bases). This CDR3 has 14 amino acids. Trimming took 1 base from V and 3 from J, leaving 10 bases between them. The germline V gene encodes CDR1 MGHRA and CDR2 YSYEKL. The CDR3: CASSQAAGRYEQYF. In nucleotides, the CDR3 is TGCGCCAGCAGCCAAGCCGCAGGGCGCTACGAGCAGTACTTC.

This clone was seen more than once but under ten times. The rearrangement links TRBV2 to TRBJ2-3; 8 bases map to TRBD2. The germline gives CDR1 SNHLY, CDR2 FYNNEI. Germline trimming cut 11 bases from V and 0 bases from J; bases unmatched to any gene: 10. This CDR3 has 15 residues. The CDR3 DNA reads TGTGCCGGCTCGGGAGGGACCTCTAGCACAGATACGCAGTATTTT. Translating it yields CAGSGGTSSTDTQYF.

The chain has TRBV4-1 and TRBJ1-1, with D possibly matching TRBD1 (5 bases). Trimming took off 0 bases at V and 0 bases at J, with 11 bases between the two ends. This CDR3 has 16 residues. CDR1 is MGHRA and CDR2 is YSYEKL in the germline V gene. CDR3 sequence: CASSQEGSGMNTEAFF. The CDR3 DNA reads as TGCGCCAGCAGCCAAGAAGGCTCAGGGATGAACACTGAAGCTTTCTTT.

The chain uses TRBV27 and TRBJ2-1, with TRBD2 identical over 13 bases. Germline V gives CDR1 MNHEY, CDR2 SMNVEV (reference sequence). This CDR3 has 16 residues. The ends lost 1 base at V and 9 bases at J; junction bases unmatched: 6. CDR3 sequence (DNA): TGTGCCAGCAGTTTATATCGGACTAGCGGGAGCACTGAGCAGTTCTTC. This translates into CASSLYRTSGSTEQFF.

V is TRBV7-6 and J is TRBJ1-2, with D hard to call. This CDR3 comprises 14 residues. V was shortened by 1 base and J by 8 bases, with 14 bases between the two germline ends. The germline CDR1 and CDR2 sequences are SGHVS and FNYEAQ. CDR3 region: CASSLGEGMMGYTF. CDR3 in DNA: TGTGCCAGCAGCTTAGGGGAGGGAATGATGGGCTACACCTTC.

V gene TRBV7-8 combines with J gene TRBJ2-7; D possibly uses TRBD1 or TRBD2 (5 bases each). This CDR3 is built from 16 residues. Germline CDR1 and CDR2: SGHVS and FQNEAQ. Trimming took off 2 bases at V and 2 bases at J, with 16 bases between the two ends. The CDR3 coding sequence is TGTGCCAGCAGCTTAAGCCTAACAGGACTGACCTACGAGCAGTACTTC. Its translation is CASSLSLTGLTYEQYF. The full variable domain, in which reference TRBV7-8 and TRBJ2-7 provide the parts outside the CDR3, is GAGVSQSPRYKVAKRGQDVALRCDPISGHVSLFWYQQALGQGPEFLTYFQNEAQLDKSGLPSDRFFAERPEGSVSTLKIQRTQQEDSAVYLCASSLSLTGLTYEQYFGPGTRLTVT.

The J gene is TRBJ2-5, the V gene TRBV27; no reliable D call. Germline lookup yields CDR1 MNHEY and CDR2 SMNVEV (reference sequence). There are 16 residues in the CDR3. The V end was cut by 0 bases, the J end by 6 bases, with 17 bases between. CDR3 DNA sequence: TGTGCCAGCAGTTTATCCCCCCGCCTATTTAGAAAGACCCAGTACTTC. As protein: CASSLSPRLFRKTQYF.

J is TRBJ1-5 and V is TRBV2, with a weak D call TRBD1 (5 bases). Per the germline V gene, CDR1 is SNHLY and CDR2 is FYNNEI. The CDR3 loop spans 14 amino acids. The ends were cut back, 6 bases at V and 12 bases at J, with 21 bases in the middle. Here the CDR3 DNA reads TGTGCCAGCAGGGCCAGACTCGGGACGGCGCTCCAGCATTTT. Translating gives CASRARLGTALQHF.

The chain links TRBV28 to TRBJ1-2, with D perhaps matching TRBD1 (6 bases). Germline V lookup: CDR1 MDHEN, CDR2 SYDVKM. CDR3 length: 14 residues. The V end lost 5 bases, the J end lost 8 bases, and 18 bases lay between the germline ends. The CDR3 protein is CASSAQGNFWGYTF. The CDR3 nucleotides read TGTGCCAGCAGTGCTCAGGGGAACTTTTGGGGCTACACCTTC.

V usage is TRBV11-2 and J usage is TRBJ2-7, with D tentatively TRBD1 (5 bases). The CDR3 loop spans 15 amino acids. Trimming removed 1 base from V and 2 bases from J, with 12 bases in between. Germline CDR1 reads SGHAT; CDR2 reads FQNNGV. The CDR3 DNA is TGTGCCAGCAGCTTAGGGAAGGGGATTCCCTACGAGCAGTACTTC. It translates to CASSLGKGIPYEQYF.

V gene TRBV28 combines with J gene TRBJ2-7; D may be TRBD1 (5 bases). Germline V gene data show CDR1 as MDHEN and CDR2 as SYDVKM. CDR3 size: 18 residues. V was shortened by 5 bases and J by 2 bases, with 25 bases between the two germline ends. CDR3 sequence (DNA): TGTGCCAGCAGTGCAAATCGTCTGGTACAGGTATATACCTACGAGCAGTACTTC. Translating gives CASSANRLVQVYTYEQYF.

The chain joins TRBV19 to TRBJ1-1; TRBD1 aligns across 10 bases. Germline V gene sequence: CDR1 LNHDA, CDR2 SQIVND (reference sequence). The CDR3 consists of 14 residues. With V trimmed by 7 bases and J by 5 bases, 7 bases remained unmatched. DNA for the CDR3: TGTGCCAGTAAAATTCGGGACAGGGGAACTGAAGCTTTCTTT. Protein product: CASKIRDRGTEAFF.

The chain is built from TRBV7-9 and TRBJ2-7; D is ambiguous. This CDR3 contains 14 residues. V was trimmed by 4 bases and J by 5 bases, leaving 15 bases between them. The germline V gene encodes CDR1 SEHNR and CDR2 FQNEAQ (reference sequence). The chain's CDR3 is CASSSPVGVHEQYF. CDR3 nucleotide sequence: TGTGCCAGCAGCTCTCCTGTTGGGGTCCACGAGCAGTACTTC.

The CDR3 loop reads CASTATAGALPYEQYF. The CDR3 DNA reads TGTGCCAGTACCGCCACCGCAGGAGCCCTACCTTACGAGCAGTACTTC. The V gene is TRBV19, the J gene TRBJ2-7; no reliable D call. Germline CDR1 is LNHDA and CDR2 is SQIVND (reference sequence). This CDR3 is 16 amino acids long. The V and J ends lost 7 bases and 4 bases respectively, with 23 bases between them.

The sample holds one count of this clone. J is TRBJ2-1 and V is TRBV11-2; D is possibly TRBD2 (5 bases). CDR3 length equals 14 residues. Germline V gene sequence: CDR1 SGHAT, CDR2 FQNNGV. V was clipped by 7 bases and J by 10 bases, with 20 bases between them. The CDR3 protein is CASTSFRNTGEQFF. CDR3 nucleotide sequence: TGTGCCAGCACCAGTTTCAGGAATACGGGGGAGCAGTTCTTC.

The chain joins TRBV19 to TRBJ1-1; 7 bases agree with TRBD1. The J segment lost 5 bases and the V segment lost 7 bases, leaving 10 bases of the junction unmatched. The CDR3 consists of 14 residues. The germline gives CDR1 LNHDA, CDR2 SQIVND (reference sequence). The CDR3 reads CASTGQSFKTEAFF. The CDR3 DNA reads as TGTGCCAGTACGGGACAGTCGTTTAAGACTGAAGCTTTCTTT. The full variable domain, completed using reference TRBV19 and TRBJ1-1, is DGGITQSPKYLFRKEGQNVTLSCEQNLNHDAMYWYRQDPGQGLRLIYYSQIVNDFQKGDIAEGYSVSREKKESFPLTVTSAQKNPTAFYLCASTGQSFKTEAFFGQGTRLTVV.

The CDR3 sequence is CASSVETHNEKLFF. The CDR3 DNA sequence: TGTGCCAGCAGCGTGGAAACTCACAATGAAAAACTGTTTTTT. The J gene is TRBJ1-4, the V gene TRBV2; D not resolved. Trimming shortened V by 6 bases and J by 5 bases, and 13 bases separated the two germline ends. The CDR3 is 14 residues long. The germline V gene has CDR1 SNHLY and CDR2 FYNNEI.

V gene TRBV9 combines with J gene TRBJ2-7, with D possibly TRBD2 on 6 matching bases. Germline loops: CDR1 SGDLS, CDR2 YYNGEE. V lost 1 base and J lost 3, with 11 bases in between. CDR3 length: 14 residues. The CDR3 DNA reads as TGTGCCAGCAGCGTACAAGCGGAGGGCTACGAGCAGTACTTC. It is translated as CASSVQAEGYEQYF.